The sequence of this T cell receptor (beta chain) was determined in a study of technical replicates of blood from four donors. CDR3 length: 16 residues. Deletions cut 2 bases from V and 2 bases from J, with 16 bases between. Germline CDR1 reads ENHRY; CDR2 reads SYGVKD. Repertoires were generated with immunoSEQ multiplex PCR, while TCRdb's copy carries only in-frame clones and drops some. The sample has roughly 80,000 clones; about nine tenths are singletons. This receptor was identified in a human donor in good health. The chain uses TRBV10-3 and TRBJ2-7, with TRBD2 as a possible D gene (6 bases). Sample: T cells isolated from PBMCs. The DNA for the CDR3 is TGTGCCATCAGTGAGATGGAGGGAAGAAGGGCCTACGAGCAGTACTTC. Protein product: CAISEMEGRRAYEQYF.